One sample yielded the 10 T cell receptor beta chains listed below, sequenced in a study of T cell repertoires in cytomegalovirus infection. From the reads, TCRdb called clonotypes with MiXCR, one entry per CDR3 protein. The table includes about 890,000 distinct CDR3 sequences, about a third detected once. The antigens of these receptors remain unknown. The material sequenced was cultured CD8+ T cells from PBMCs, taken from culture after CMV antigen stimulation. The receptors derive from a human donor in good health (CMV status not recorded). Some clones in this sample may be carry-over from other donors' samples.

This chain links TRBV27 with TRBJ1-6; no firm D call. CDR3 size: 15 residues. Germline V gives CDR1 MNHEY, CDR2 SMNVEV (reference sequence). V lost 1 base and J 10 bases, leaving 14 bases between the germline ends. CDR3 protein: CASSLLTDHRSPLHF. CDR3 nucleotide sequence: TGTGCCAGCAGTTTATTAACAGATCATCGGTCACCCCTCCACTTT.

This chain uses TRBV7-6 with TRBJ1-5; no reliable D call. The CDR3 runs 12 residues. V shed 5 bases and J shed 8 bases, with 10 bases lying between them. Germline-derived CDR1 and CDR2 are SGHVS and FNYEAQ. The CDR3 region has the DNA TGTGCCAGCAGCCATTATTTCGAGCCCCAGCATTTT. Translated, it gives CASSHYFEPQHF.

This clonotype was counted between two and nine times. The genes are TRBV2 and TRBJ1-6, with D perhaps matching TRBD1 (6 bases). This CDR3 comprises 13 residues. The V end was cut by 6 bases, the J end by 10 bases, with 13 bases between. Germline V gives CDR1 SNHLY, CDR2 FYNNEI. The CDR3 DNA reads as TGTGCCAGCAGGGAGGGGGGTGAATCACCCCTCCACTTT. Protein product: CASREGGESPLHF.

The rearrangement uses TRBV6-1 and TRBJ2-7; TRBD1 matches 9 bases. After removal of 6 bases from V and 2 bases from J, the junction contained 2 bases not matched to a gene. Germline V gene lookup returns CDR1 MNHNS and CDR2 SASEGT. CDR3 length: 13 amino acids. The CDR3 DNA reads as TGTGCCAGCAGCTACAGGGGGCCCTACGAGCAGTACGTC. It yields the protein CASSYRGPYEQYV.

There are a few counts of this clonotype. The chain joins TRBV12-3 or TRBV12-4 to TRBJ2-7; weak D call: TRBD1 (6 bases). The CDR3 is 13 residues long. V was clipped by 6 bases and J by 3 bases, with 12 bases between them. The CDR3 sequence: CASSRDTDYEQYF. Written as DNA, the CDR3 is TGTGCCAGCAGCCGGGACACTGACTACGAGCAGTACTTC.

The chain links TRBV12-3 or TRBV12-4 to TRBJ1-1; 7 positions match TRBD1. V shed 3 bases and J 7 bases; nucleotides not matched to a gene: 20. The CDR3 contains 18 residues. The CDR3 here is CASSFLLRRIGGADEAFF. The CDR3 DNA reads TGTGCCAGCAGTTTTTTGTTGCGTCGTATAGGGGGCGCAGATGAAGCTTTCTTT.

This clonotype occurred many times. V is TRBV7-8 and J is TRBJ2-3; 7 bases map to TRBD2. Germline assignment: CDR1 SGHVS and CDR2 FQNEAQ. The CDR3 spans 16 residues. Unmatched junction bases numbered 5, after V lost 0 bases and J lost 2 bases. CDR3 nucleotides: TGTGCCAGCAGCTTAGCTGGCGCGGGGGTCACAGATACGCAGTATTTT. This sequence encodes CASSLAGAGVTDTQYF. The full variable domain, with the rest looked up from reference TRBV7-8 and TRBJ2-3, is GAGVSQSPRYKVAKRGQDVALRCDPISGHVSLFWYQQALGQGPEFLTYFQNEAQLDKSGLPSDRFFAERPEGSVSTLKIQRTQQEDSAVYLCASSLAGAGVTDTQYFGPGTRLTVL.

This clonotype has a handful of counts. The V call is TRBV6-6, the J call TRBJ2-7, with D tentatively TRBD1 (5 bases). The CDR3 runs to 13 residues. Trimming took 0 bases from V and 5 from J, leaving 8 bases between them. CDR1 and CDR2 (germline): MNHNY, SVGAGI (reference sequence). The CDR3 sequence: CASSYSQGNEQYV. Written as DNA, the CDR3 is TGTGCCAGCAGTTACTCCCAGGGAAACGAGCAGTACGTC.

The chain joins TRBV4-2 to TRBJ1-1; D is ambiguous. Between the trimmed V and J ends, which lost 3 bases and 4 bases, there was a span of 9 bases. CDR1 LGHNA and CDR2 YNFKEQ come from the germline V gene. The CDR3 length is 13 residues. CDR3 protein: CASSQTEVTEAFF. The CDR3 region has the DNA TGTGCCAGCAGCCAGACGGAAGTCACTGAAGCTTTCTTT.

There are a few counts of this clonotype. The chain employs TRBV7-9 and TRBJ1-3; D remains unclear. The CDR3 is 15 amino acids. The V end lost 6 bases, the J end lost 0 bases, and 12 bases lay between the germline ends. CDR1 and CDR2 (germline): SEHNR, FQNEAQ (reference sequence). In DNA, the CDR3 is TGTGCCAGCAGGTCAAGCCCGGACTCTGGAAACACCATATATTTT. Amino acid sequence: CASRSSPDSGNTIYF.